This T cell receptor beta chain was sequenced in a study of blood T cell repertoires in COVID-19. The wider study: From the United States, Italy and Spain came samples of acute and convalescent COVID-19.

The CDR3 runs 13 residues. V lost 2 bases and J lost 4, with 9 bases in between. From germline, CDR1 is KGHSH and CDR2 LQKENI. Per the authors' pipeline: The assay estimated nucleated cells by amplifying reference gene primers. Profiled with immunoSEQ multiplex PCR; TCRdb holds only in-frame clones, not every one. V and J calls and clone size are given by that table; D and trimming were obtained from the DNA. The sample has about 250,000 clones, 88% seen once. Sequencing was performed on PBMCs or T cells enriched from blood (not recorded which). The TCR comes from a woman in her fifties or sixties who had recovered from COVID-19. This chain uses TRBV18 with TRBJ2-7, with a weak D call TRBD2 (6 bases). CDR3 coding DNA: TGTGCCAGCTCACCAAGGACTACTTACGAGCAGTACTTC. This encodes CASSPRTTYEQYF.